This T cell receptor beta chain was observed in a study of PD-1 blockade in classical Hodgkin lymphoma. Germline-derived CDR1 and CDR2 are MRHNA and SNTAGT. V was shortened by 3 bases and J by 2 bases, with 6 bases between the two germline ends. The length of the CDR3 is 13 residues. Each of the patients experienced relapse following autologous stem cell transplantation, and their brentuximab vedotin exposure differed. Reported best responses ranged across complete response, partial response or progressive disease. Whole-study findings and limits: Complete responders showed a baseline diversity that resembled the diversity of newly diagnosed patients. No one has yet defined what causes the repertoire differences, which may be disease activity or prior therapy. The CD4+ diversity rise by C4D1 was clearest in complete responders.

As to this clone: Its antigen is unknown.

TCRdb keeps only in-frame clones here, not all; method: immunoSEQ multiplex PCR. The sample carries approximately 100,000 clones, more than 85% recorded once. The rearrangement uses TRBV6-4 and TRBJ2-3; D is undetermined. The TCR comes from a human donor with classical Hodgkin lymphoma. The source material was peripheral blood mononuclear cells (PBMCs), sampled before the second cycle of nivolumab. CDR3 coding DNA: TGTGCCAGCAGTGAAAAGATCACAGATACGCAGTATTTT. This gives the protein CASSEKITDTQYF.